These 22 T cell receptor beta chains share one sample of origin, sequenced in a study of T-cell reconstitution after alpha-beta-depleted transplantation in children. Unique molecular identifiers were used to barcode this TCRbeta library. TCRdb re-derived calls from the PCR reads in MiXCR, one entry per CDR3 protein. The sample has more than 200,000 distinct CDR3 sequences, roughly a quarter seen once. The starting material was PBMCs, obtained before TCRalphabeta/CD19-depleted stem cell transplant. The origin of the receptors is a girl aged 2 to 9 with Fanconi anemia, due to receive a stem cell transplant.

The V gene is TRBV18, the J gene TRBJ2-7; D is unresolved. This CDR3 has 11 amino acids. Germline values: CDR1 KGHSH, CDR2 LQKENI. V lost 9 bases, J lost 3 bases, and 9 bases lay in between. The CDR3 nucleotides read TGTGCCAGTCAAAACGACTACGAGCAGTACTTC. Protein sequence: CASQNDYEQYF.

The gene calls are TRBV7-2 and TRBJ2-5; D not resolved. The germline V and J ends were trimmed by 1 base and 4 bases, with 7 bases remaining between them. CDR1 is SGHTA, CDR2 FQGNSA, per germline. This CDR3 region has 13 residues. CDR3 DNA sequence: TGTGCCAGCAGCTTAGGCCTATTAGAGACCCAGTACTTC. It specifies CASSLGLLETQYF.

This clonotype was seen repeatedly, ten times or more. The rearrangement joins TRBV7-9 to TRBJ1-2; 7 bases are a match to TRBD1. The CDR3 totals 14 residues. Per germline, CDR1 SEHNR and CDR2 FQNEAQ (reference sequence). V shed 3 bases and J 8 bases; nucleotides not matched to a gene: 9. The CDR3 coding sequence is TGTGCCAGCAGCTTCGGTGGACAGGTCGGGGGCTACACCTTC. It specifies CASSFGGQVGGYTF.

At least ten counts were recorded for this clonotype. This chain connects TRBV7-9 to TRBJ1-4; 8 bases align to TRBD1. J lost 8 bases, V lost 5 bases, and 7 bases had no gene match. The CDR3 has 14 residues. Germline-derived CDR1 and CDR2 are SEHNR and FQNEAQ (reference sequence). The CDR3 region is CASSLGTGLEKLFF. The CDR3 nucleotides read TGTGCCAGCAGCCTAGGGACAGGCCTCGAAAAACTGTTTTTT.

J is TRBJ1-6 and V is TRBV13; 12 bases are a match to TRBD1. The CDR3 totals 16 residues. Germline lookup yields CDR1 PRHDT and CDR2 FYEKMQ (reference sequence). Unmatched junction bases numbered 8, after V lost 4 bases and J lost 10 bases. CDR3 nucleotide sequence: TGTGCCAGCAGCTCGTCGGGGGACAGGGGGCACTCACCCCTCCACTTT. Protein sequence: CASSSSGDRGHSPLHF.

This clonotype was seen only a few times. This sequence joins TRBV29-1 and TRBJ2-5; D is unclear. The CDR3 covers 13 residues. Germline assignment: CDR1 SQVTM and CDR2 ANQGSEA. V dropped 2 bases and J dropped 2 bases, with 9 bases sitting between them. CDR3 nucleotides: TGCAGCGTTGAAACCAGGAGACAAGAGACCCAGTACTTC. It codes for CSVETRRQETQYF.

The table lists this clonotype with many counts. The V gene is TRBV20-1, the J gene TRBJ2-1; no definite D call. Trimming took off 6 bases at V and 2 bases at J, with 11 bases between the two ends. This CDR3 has 13 amino acids. Per the germline V gene, CDR1 is DFQATT and CDR2 is SNEGSKA (reference sequence). CDR3 amino acids: CSADGGPYNEQFF. The CDR3 bases are TGCAGTGCCGACGGTGGGCCCTACAATGAGCAGTTCTTC.

There are a few counts of this clonotype. The chain links TRBV20-1 to TRBJ2-7; TRBD1 might be the D (6 bases). Germline V gene lookup returns CDR1 DFQATT and CDR2 SNEGSKA (reference sequence). There are 12 residues in the CDR3. V lost 3 bases, J lost 6 bases, and 12 bases lay in between. As DNA, the CDR3 is TGCAGTGCTAGCTTAACAGGGCGCGAGCAGTACTTC. Amino acid sequence: CSASLTGREQYF.

The chain is built from TRBV5-6 and TRBJ1-6; tentatively, D is TRBD1 (5 bases). Trimming left V 10 bases short and J 7 bases short, with 18 bases between. The germline CDR1 and CDR2 sequences are SGHDT and YYEEEE. The length of the CDR3 is 14 residues. The CDR3 sequence is CASGPGRSNSPLHF. DNA of the CDR3: TGTGCCTCCGGCCCAGGGAGGAGCAATTCACCCCTCCACTTT.

This chain links TRBV28 with TRBJ2-7; D unclear. This CDR3 spans 13 amino acids. V was shortened by 3 bases and J by 4 bases, with 10 bases between the two germline ends. CDR1 and CDR2 (germline): MDHEN, SYDVKM. In nucleotides, the CDR3 is TGTGCCAGCAGTTTTTATGGTCCATACGAGCAGTACTTC. This encodes CASSFYGPYEQYF.

This clonotype was recorded many times. V is TRBV20-1 and J is TRBJ2-5; 9 bases line up with TRBD1. This CDR3 comprises 13 residues. The junction had 6 bases not matched to a gene; V was cut back by 5 bases and J by 5 bases. CDR1 is DFQATT, CDR2 SNEGSKA, per germline (reference sequence). CDR3 region: CSAPTGGGETQYF. Written as DNA, the CDR3 is TGCAGTGCTCCGACAGGGGGTGGGGAGACCCAGTACTTC.

A few counts support this clonotype. V usage is TRBV5-1 and J usage is TRBJ2-7; the D gene could be TRBD1 or TRBD2 (5 bases each). The CDR3 has 13 residues. Trimming removed 4 bases at V and 5 bases at J, with 13 bases between. Germline-derived CDR1 and CDR2 are SGHRS and YFSETQ. DNA for the CDR3: TGCGCCAGCAGCGCACCCGGGACGAACGAGCAGTACTTC. Translated: CASSAPGTNEQYF.

In nucleotides, the CDR3 is TGCAGTGCTGCCCGGGACAGGGGTTATTACGAGCAGTACTTC. It codes for CSAARDRGYYEQYF. The chain joins TRBV20-1 to TRBJ2-7, with 10 nucleotides matching TRBD1. Looked up from germline, CDR1 is DFQATT and CDR2 is SNEGSKA (reference sequence). The ends lost 5 bases at V and 4 bases at J; junction bases unmatched: 8. There are 14 residues in the CDR3.

This clonotype was recorded many times. This chain joins TRBV29-1 and TRBJ1-2; 7 bases agree with TRBD1. The junction had 13 bases not matched to a gene; V was cut back by 6 bases and J by 3 bases. Germline V gene data show CDR1 as SQVTM and CDR2 as ANQGSEA. This CDR3 is built from 15 residues. The CDR3 region is CSVEPFDRVDYGYTF. Written as DNA, the CDR3 is TGCAGCGTGGAGCCGTTCGACAGGGTAGACTATGGCTACACCTTC.

On this clonotype: The junction departs from the called germline gene at one end, perhaps through a read error. The genes are TRBV20-1 and TRBJ2-5; no clear D. The CDR3 consists of 13 residues. CDR1 and CDR2 from the germline V gene are DFQATT and SNEGSKA (reference sequence). The CDR3 loop is CSARDQNLETQYF. The CDR3 bases are TGCAGTGCTCGAGACCAGAATCTAGAGACCCAGTACTTC.

This clonotype was found many times. The chain combines TRBV9 with TRBJ2-1; the match to TRBD2 covers 10 bases. V shed 1 base, J shed 4 bases, and the junction held 5 bases outside the gene matches. CDR3 size: 16 residues. The germline gives CDR1 SGDLS, CDR2 YYNGEE. Here the CDR3 DNA reads TGTGCCAGCAGCGTACTAGCGGGGGTCCCGTACAATGAGCAGTTCTTC. It encodes CASSVLAGVPYNEQFF.

The chain couples TRBV11-2 to TRBJ2-3; the D is unclear. Germline values: CDR1 SGHAT, CDR2 FQNNGV. With 5 bases removed from V and 5 bases from J, the gap between germline ends came to 14 bases. This CDR3 has 14 amino acids. As DNA, the CDR3 is TGTGCCAGCAGCGAACTTTACCTCGGAGATACGCAGTATTTT. This translates into CASSELYLGDTQYF.

This chain connects TRBV7-2 to TRBJ2-1; 13 bases map to TRBD2. After removal of 5 bases from V and 5 bases from J, the junction contained 3 bases not matched to a gene. The CDR3 has 15 amino acids. Germline V CDR1 and CDR2: SGHTA, FQGNSA. This CDR3 is CASSPTSGGDNEQFF. CDR3 nucleotide sequence: TGTGCCAGCAGCCCCACTAGCGGGGGGGACAATGAGCAGTTCTTC.

This clonotype was recorded many times. The rearrangement uses TRBV20-1 and TRBJ2-1; no definite D call. Germline V gene lookup returns CDR1 DFQATT and CDR2 SNEGSKA (reference sequence). This CDR3 region has 15 residues. With 6 bases removed from V and 4 bases from J, the gap between germline ends came to 19 bases. CDR3 residues: CSARIFPSPYNEQFF. Written as DNA, the CDR3 is TGCAGTGCAAGAATCTTCCCGTCTCCGTACAATGAGCAGTTCTTC.

This clonotype was counted only a few times. The genes are TRBV20-1 and TRBJ2-3; D perhaps matches TRBD2 (5 bases). Germline CDR1 is DFQATT and CDR2 is SNEGSKA (reference sequence). The V end lost 8 bases, the J end lost 4 bases, and 25 bases lay between the germline ends. The CDR3 spans 16 residues. The CDR3 DNA follows: TGCAGTCCTAATCGGGCCACGGGGAGTAAAGCAGATACGCAGTATTTT. This translates into CSPNRATGSKADTQYF.

In this sample, this clonotype turned up many times. This chain's CDR3 is CSARLAGGADTQYF. In DNA, the CDR3 is TGCAGTGCCCGACTAGCGGGAGGGGCGGATACGCAGTATTTT. The chain uses TRBV20-1 and TRBJ2-3, with 14 bases matching TRBD2. Germline V gives CDR1 DFQATT, CDR2 SNEGSKA (reference sequence). V lost 6 bases, J lost 6 bases, and 5 bases stayed unmatched. This CDR3 has 14 residues.

This clonotype was detected many times. The rearrangement uses TRBV20-1 and TRBJ2-4; unclear D gene. In germline, CDR1 is DFQATT, CDR2 SNEGSKA (reference sequence). The CDR3 is 14 amino acids. V shed 0 bases and J shed 2 bases, with 8 bases lying between them. The CDR3 region has the DNA TGCAGTGCTAGAGATCCTAGGACCAAAAACATTCAGTACTTC. Translating it yields CSARDPRTKNIQYF.